The clone carrying this TCR beta chain was seen repeatedly, ten times or more. What it recognizes is unknown. Quantitative 5'-RACE with molecular barcodes was used to make the TCR beta libraries. TCRdb re-derived calls from the 5' RACE reads in MiXCR, one entry per CDR3 protein. The sample contains 190,000 or so distinct CDR3 sequences, around 13% of which appear only once. The data belong to a study of CD8 T cells in ankylosing spondylitis. The CDR3 has 15 amino acids. Germline V gene lookup returns CDR1 SGHRS and CDR2 YFSETQ. Trimming removed 2 bases at V and 8 bases at J, with 17 bases between. Overall study results and limits: A motif in TCR beta, a set of roughly eight highly homologous variants, appeared characteristic of ankylosing spondylitis blood. In ankylosing spondylitis patients, matched synovial fluid reportedly showed significant enrichment of disease-linked clones.

The genes are TRBV5-1 and TRBJ2-1, with D possibly matching TRBD2 (6 bases). This sequence originates from a male donor with ankylosing spondylitis or in good health (not recorded which). The material sequenced was blood, either unsorted or a sorted T cell fraction (not recorded which). The CDR3 bases are TGCGCCAGCAGCTTAGGCCTAGCGCAGTCGGATGAGCAGTTCTTC. Its protein product is CASSLGLAQSDEQFF.